This T cell receptor (beta chain) was found in a study of regulatory T cells in long-lasting Graves disease. Study as a whole: Newly diagnosed Graves' patients had under 3 months of antithyroid drugs. Notes on the study in general: Accuracy might have suffered from few samples.

About this clonotype itself: The target antigen is unknown.

Documented time point: newly diagnosed GD, antithyroid drugs for less than 3 months. The TCR library was made from RNA extracted from PBMCs. Criteria from the American Thyroid Association guidelines were applied to diagnose Graves' disease. Building of the TCR beta libraries involved iRepertoire HTBI primers and Arm-PCR of CDR3 regions. TCRdb redid the calling of the multiplex PCR reads with MiXCR, one entry per CDR3 protein. The sample shows a few hundred thousand distinct CDR3 sequences, 16% of them seen only once. These data were also filed under a second study, of T cells in Graves' hyperthyroidism and ophthalmopathy. Per that study: Peripheral blood also featured most of the thyroid clonotypes expanded above 0.001.

This TCR came from a man aged 40-55 years with Graves disease. The specimen was peripheral blood mononuclear cells (PBMCs), collected at new diagnosis, from a patient treated with antithyroid drugs.

The CDR3 region is CAIRQGVPNEKLFF. In nucleotides, the CDR3 is TGTGCCATCAGACAGGGGGTACCGAATGAAAAACTGTTTTTT. V usage is TRBV10-3 and J usage is TRBJ1-4; 8 bases line up with TRBD1. This CDR3 is built from 14 residues. The germline CDR1 and CDR2 sequences are ENHRY and SYGVKD. V was pared by 6 bases and J by 5 bases, with 5 bases of the junction left unmatched.